This T cell receptor (beta chain) was sequenced during a study of patients and donors after allogeneic stem cell transplantation. J was trimmed by 4 bases and V by 4 bases; bases with no gene match: 3. Germline V lookup: CDR1 LNHDA, CDR2 SQIVND (reference sequence). The CDR3 runs to 13 residues. TCRdb itself ran the RT-PCR reads through MiXCR, one entry per CDR3 protein. The sample contains roughly 880,000 distinct CDR3 sequences, approximately 19% of which appear only once. V is TRBV19 and J is TRBJ2-7, with 8 positions matching TRBD1. This TCR derives from a human donor who was either an allogeneic HSCT recipient or a stem cell or donor lymphocyte infusion donor (not recorded which). It is not recorded whose cells these are; they may come from a transplant donor. Sample: blood, either unsorted or a sorted T cell fraction (not recorded which). The CDR3 is CASSTYRGYEQYF. For the CDR3, the DNA is TGTGCCAGTAGTACATACAGGGGGTACGAGCAGTACTTC.